The 24 T cell receptor beta chains below all came from one sample that was sequenced in a study of read filtering for tumor transcriptome and immune sequencing. From 350 to 500 ng of RNA, a library with molecular barcoded alpha/delta and beta/gamma adaptors was made. TCRdb used MiXCR to reprocess the reads, holding one entry per CDR3 protein. The sample shows over 45,000 distinct CDR3 sequences, roughly 20% of them seen only once. Specimen: a population of CD138-negative cells sorted from bone marrow. Receptor source: a donor aged 40 or over with multiple myeloma.

In its sample, this clonotype was seen many times. This chain joins TRBV2 and TRBJ1-1; D is unclear. V was cut by 2 bases and J by 1 base, with 5 bases left in between. The CDR3 extends over 13 amino acids. Germline V gene sequence: CDR1 SNHLY, CDR2 FYNNEI. This chain's CDR3 is CASSEQENTEAFF. The CDR3 bases are TGTGCCAGCAGTGAACAGGAGAACACTGAAGCTTTCTTT.

Details on this clonotype: Given a much more abundant clone one base away, this may be a read error. This chain connects TRBV20-1 to TRBJ1-1, with TRBD1 as a possible D gene (5 bases). Germline CDR1 reads DFQATT; CDR2 reads SNEGSKA (reference sequence). The CDR3 length is 14 residues. Trimming pared 5 bases from V and 4 bases from J, leaving 17 bases between. This CDR3 is CSAPKGSGCTEAFF. The CDR3 DNA is TGCAGTGCTCCTAAAGGGTCAGGGTGCACTGAAGCTTTCTTT.

This clonotype was recorded only once. Only one base separates this from a far larger clonotype, so it likely reflects a read error. This chain links TRBV6-5 with TRBJ1-1; D is ambiguous. There are 14 residues in the CDR3. Trimming removed 7 bases from V and 4 bases from J, with 16 bases in between. Germline V gives CDR1 MNHEY, CDR2 SVGAGI. The chain's CDR3 is CASTIDGVGTEAFF. In DNA, the CDR3 is TGTGCCAGCACCATAGACGGGGTAGGCACTGAAGCTTTCTTT.

This clonotype was counted only a few times. A clone one base away is much larger, so this may be a read error. The V and J genes are TRBV5-8 and TRBJ1-3; possible D gene TRBD1, 6 bases. The CDR3 is 15 residues long. CDR1 and CDR2 from the germline V gene are SGHTS and YDEGEE. The CDR3 region is CAGSSMTGSGNTIYF. Here the CDR3 DNA reads TGTGCCGGCAGCTCGATGACAGGCTCTGGAAACACCATATATTTT.

This sequence joins TRBV7-9 and TRBJ2-5; D unresolved. Germline lookup yields CDR1 SEHNR and CDR2 FQNEAQ (reference sequence). The V and J ends lost 5 bases and 2 bases respectively, with 12 bases between them. The CDR3 sequence is 14 residues long. The CDR3 DNA follows: TGTGCCAGCAGCCCTCCAGACGGACAAGAGACCCAGTACTTC. It translates to CASSPPDGQETQYF.

This clonotype was seen a handful of times. The chain employs TRBV19 and TRBJ1-5, with D perhaps matching TRBD1 (6 bases). The germline V gene has CDR1 LNHDA and CDR2 SQIVND (reference sequence). This CDR3 has 14 amino acids. Trimming stripped 5 bases from V and 7 bases from J, with 15 bases between. CDR3 protein: CASSADRFGQPQHF. Written as DNA, the CDR3 is TGTGCCAGTAGTGCCGACAGGTTCGGCCAGCCCCAGCATTTT.

In this sample, this clonotype turned up once. A read error may explain this, as a much larger clone is one base away. This chain joins TRBV5-1 and TRBJ1-5; D is unclear. Germline CDR1 and CDR2: SGHRS and YFSETQ. The V end was cut by 0 bases, the J end by 2 bases, with 12 bases between. The CDR3 sequence is 16 residues long. CDR3 sequence: CASSLERKDGNQPQHF. The DNA of the CDR3 is TGCGCCAGCAGCTTGGAACGGAAGGATGGCAATCAGCCCCAGCATTTT.

A word on this clonotype: With a much larger clone just one base away, this may be a read error. The chain carries TRBV3-1 and TRBJ2-5; D possibly corresponds to TRBD1 (5 bases). CDR3 length: 15 residues. The germline gives CDR1 LGHDT, CDR2 YNNKEL (reference sequence). The CDR3 DNA is TGTGCCGGCAGCCAAGCCCCAGGGCCCCAGGGGACCCAGTACTTC. Its translation is CAGSQAPGPQGTQYF.

This clonotype was found many times. The chain carries TRBV5-1 and TRBJ2-3; unclear D gene. This CDR3 region has 12 residues. The ends were cut back, 4 bases at V and 0 bases at J, with 3 bases in the middle. Germline CDR1 is SGHRS and CDR2 is YFSETQ. As DNA, the CDR3 is TGCGCCAGCAGCGTAAGCACAGATACGCAGTATTTT. It codes for CASSVSTDTQYF.

This clonotype was observed many times. The chain combines TRBV29-1 with TRBJ2-1; TRBD2 agrees at 13 bases. Germline V gene lookup returns CDR1 SQVTM and CDR2 ANQGSEA. The V and J ends lost 7 bases and 9 bases, in that order; junction bases with no gene match: 6. The CDR3 consists of 13 residues. For the CDR3, the DNA is TGCAGCGGGACTAGCGGGAGCTGGGGTGAGCAGTTCTTC. Amino acids: CSGTSGSWGEQFF.

There are a few counts of this clonotype. The chain carries TRBV6-5 and TRBJ2-3; TRBD2 agrees at 11 bases. This CDR3 comprises 16 residues. The V segment lost 0 bases and the J segment 5 bases; nucleotides outside the gene matches: 4. Germline lookup yields CDR1 MNHEY and CDR2 SVGAGI. CDR3 nucleotides: TGTGCCAGCAGTTACTCGACTAGCGGGGTGGGAGATACGCAGTATTTT. Its translation is CASSYSTSGVGDTQYF.

To note about this clonotype: The final CDR3 position lacks the conserved phenylalanine or tryptophan, pointing to a likely read error. The gene calls are TRBV19 and TRBJ2-6; TRBD1 aligns across 9 bases. Per the germline V gene, CDR1 is LNHDA and CDR2 is SQIVND (reference sequence). There are 15 residues in the CDR3. Unmatched junction bases numbered 3, after V lost 7 bases and J lost 2 bases. CDR3 DNA: TGTGCCAGTACACAGGGGGCGGCTGGGGCCAACGTCCTGACTTTA. It specifies CASTQGAAGANVLTL.

This clonotype appeared many times. The genes are TRBV12-3 or TRBV12-4 and TRBJ2-2; D is ambiguous. This CDR3 spans 13 amino acids. V was pared by 3 bases and J by 1 base, with 3 bases between. This chain's CDR3 is CASSFRNTGELFF. The CDR3 coding sequence is TGTGCCAGCAGTTTCCGGAACACCGGGGAGCTGTTTTTT.

This clonotype showed up many times. This chain uses TRBV7-6 with TRBJ2-7; D not certain. This CDR3 has 16 amino acids. V shed 1 base and J shed 0 bases, with 13 bases lying between them. Germline-derived CDR1 and CDR2 are SGHVS and FNYEAQ. CDR3 sequence (DNA): TGTGCCAGCAGCTTAGATTCGCCCAGGAGCTCCTACGAGCAGTACTTC. Translation gives CASSLDSPRSSYEQYF.

As to this clonotype: This may stem from a read error, because a much larger clone lies one nucleotide away. V usage is TRBV28 and J usage is TRBJ1-1; D call uncertain. The germline V gene has CDR1 MDHEN and CDR2 SYDVKM. Trimming pared 10 bases from V and 5 bases from J, leaving 11 bases between. The CDR3 covers 11 residues. CDR3 sequence reads: CAIRDITEAFF. The CDR3 DNA reads TGTGCCATCAGAGACATTACTGAAGCTTTCTTT.

Notes on this clonotype: This may arise from a read error, as a much more abundant clone is one base away. The V and J genes are TRBV4-1 and TRBJ1-1; tentative D call: TRBD1 (6 bases). The V gene's germline CDR1 is MGHRA and CDR2 YSYEKL. There are 13 residues in the CDR3. The V and J ends lost 0 bases and 8 bases respectively, with 10 bases between them. The CDR3 DNA reads TGCGCCAGCAGCCAAGATAGGACAGAAGAAGCTTTCTTT. This gives the protein CASSQDRTEEAFF.

This clonotype was observed many times. The CDR3 DNA reads as TGTGCCTGGAGTCAGTCTAGCACAGATACGCAGTATTTT. Residues: CAWSQSSTDTQYF. The rearrangement uses TRBV30 and TRBJ2-3, with D unclear. CDR1 and CDR2 from the germline V gene are GTSNPN and SVGIG (reference sequence). V dropped 2 bases and J dropped 0 bases, with 6 bases sitting between them. The CDR3 has 13 residues.

This clonotype was detected many times. V and J are TRBV2 and TRBJ2-2, with 9 positions matching TRBD2. Trimming took 6 bases from V and 1 from J; bases not matched to a gene: 3. The CDR3 consists of 15 residues. Germline-derived CDR1 and CDR2 are SNHLY and FYNNEI. The CDR3 protein is CASRRGGGNTGELFF. The CDR3 DNA reads as TGTGCCAGCAGACGCGGGGGGGGGAACACCGGGGAGCTGTTTTTT.

About this clonotype: An end of the junction differs from the germline gene, which may be a read error. The chain is built from TRBV29-1 and TRBJ2-2; TRBD1 might be the D (6 bases). This CDR3 is built from 17 residues. The germline V gene encodes CDR1 SQVTM and CDR2 ANQGSEA. The DNA for the CDR3 is TGCAGCGTCGAAGGGGGATCTGGGACCCTTCGCGCCGGGGAGCTGTTTTTT. Translating gives CSVEGGSGTLRAGELFF.

As regards this clonotype: A much larger clone differs from this one at a single base, so this may be a read error. This rearrangement joins TRBV7-2 to TRBJ2-1; no clear D. This CDR3 is 13 amino acids long. From germline, CDR1 is SGHTA and CDR2 FQGNSA. In DNA form, the CDR3 reads TGTGTCAGCAGCGCAATGGCCTCCAATGAGCAGTTCTTC. Protein product: CVSSAMASNEQFF.

At least ten counts were recorded for this clonotype. The chain is built from TRBV5-1 and TRBJ2-5; no firm D call. Germline V gene data show CDR1 as SGHRS and CDR2 as YFSETQ. CDR3 length: 13 residues. V shed 0 bases and J shed 3 bases, with 6 bases lying between them. The CDR3 DNA is TGCGCCAGCAGCTTGGTCCAGGAAGAGACCCAGTACTTC. It yields the protein CASSLVQEETQYF.

This clonotype was picked up many times. This sequence joins TRBV12-3 or TRBV12-4 and TRBJ1-6; D perhaps matches TRBD1 (6 bases). V dropped 5 bases and J dropped 8 bases, with 13 bases sitting between them. The CDR3 extends over 14 amino acids. Written as DNA, the CDR3 is TGTGCCAGCAGTCTTGGGGCAGGGGATTCACCCCTCCACTTT. It translates to CASSLGAGDSPLHF.

The sample holds many counts of this clonotype. J is TRBJ2-5 and V is TRBV29-1, with D perhaps given as TRBD1 or TRBD2 (5 bases each). CDR1 is SQVTM and CDR2 is ANQGSEA in the germline V gene. The V end lost 8 bases, the J end lost 1 base, and 17 bases lay between the germline ends. The CDR3 runs 14 residues. The CDR3 is CSSSPLGTQETQYF. The CDR3 DNA sequence: TGCAGCTCGTCCCCCTTAGGGACCCAAGAGACCCAGTACTTC.

This clonotype was seen many times. CDR3 coding DNA: TGTGCCAGCAGCTCTACCAGGGATGACACTGAAGCTTTCTTT. Encoded protein: CASSSTRDDTEAFF. The rearrangement uses TRBV7-2 and TRBJ1-1; D is perhaps TRBD1 (5 bases). Germline loops: CDR1 SGHTA, CDR2 FQGNSA. The CDR3 is made up of 14 amino acids. V dropped 4 bases and J dropped 3 bases, with 12 bases sitting between them.